The sequence of this T cell receptor (beta chain) was determined in a study of T cell responses to AZD1222 COVID-19 vaccine. Study-level findings and limits: Spike-specific TCR breadth and depth went up after people got two AZD1222 doses.

Concerning this clone itself: Its antigen is unknown.

The CDR3 totals 14 residues. The germline V gene encodes CDR1 SGHTA and CDR2 FQGNSA. Deletions cut 1 base from V and 2 bases from J, with 3 bases between. Method: immunoSEQ multiplex PCR; TCRdb's copy keeps in-frame clones and lacks some. This table has 100,000 to 130,000 clones, around nine tenths appearing once. The TCR was taken from an adult who received the AZD1222 COVID-19 vaccine. Material: peripheral blood, obtained 28 days after the second AZD1222 dose. The genes are TRBV7-2 and TRBJ2-6; D uncertain. Here the CDR3 reads CASSLDAGANVLTF. In DNA form, the CDR3 reads TGTGCCAGCAGCTTAGACGCTGGGGCCAACGTCCTGACTTTC.